Each of the 28 T cell receptor beta chains below was sequenced from the same sample in a study of vaccination effects on CD4 cells after COVID-19. For these receptors, no antigen is known. ViraFEST assay sequencing came after antigen-specific CD4+ T cells were expanded with viral peptide pools. CD4+ T cells were isolated after 10 days of culture. The person had a PCR-confirmed SARS-CoV-2 infection during March to December 2020. TCRdb's copy holds only in-frame clones and misses some; the assay was immunoSEQ multiplex PCR. The sample has roughly 45,000 clones; approximately 70% are singletons. Here the sequenced sample was CD4+ T cells from PBMCs cultured with a peptide pool, taken before COVID-19 vaccination. The receptor set was obtained from a human donor who had a prior SARS-CoV-2 infection.

This rearrangement joins TRBV24-1 to TRBJ2-1; TRBD2 aligns across 11 bases. The trim removed 1 base at V and 15 bases at J, leaving 10 bases unmatched. Per the germline V gene, CDR1 is KGHDR and CDR2 is SFDVKD. The CDR3 runs to 15 residues. The CDR3 reads CATSDLSSSGRVRFF. Written as DNA, the CDR3 is TGTGCCACCAGTGATTTATCGAGTAGCGGGAGGGTTAGGTTCTTC.

The rearrangement links TRBV5-1 to TRBJ1-6; 8 bases match TRBD1. With 4 bases clipped from V and 5 bases from J, the junction kept 2 bases outside the gene matches. This CDR3 contains 14 residues. Germline CDR1 reads SGHRS; CDR2 reads YFSETQ. The CDR3 DNA sequence: TGCGCCAGCAGCAGGGACAGGAATAATTCACCCCTCCACTTT. It yields the protein CASSRDRNNSPLHF.

The count of this clone is one. V is TRBV27 and J is TRBJ2-1; 9 bases are a match to TRBD2. Unmatched junction bases numbered 11, after V lost 3 bases and J lost 2 bases. The CDR3 runs to 18 residues. Germline loops: CDR1 MNHEY, CDR2 SMNVEV (reference sequence). The CDR3 protein is CASSFSRGRGGAYNEQFF. CDR3 DNA sequence: TGTGCCAGCAGTTTTTCCCGGGGGCGGGGGGGCGCCTACAATGAGCAGTTCTTC.

J is TRBJ1-1 and V is TRBV6-5; D is uncertain. The ends were cut back, 2 bases at V and 5 bases at J, with 15 bases in the middle. Germline V lookup: CDR1 MNHEY, CDR2 SVGAGI. The CDR3 contains 15 residues. The CDR3 is CASSYRSWGTTEAFF. The CDR3 DNA follows: TGTGCCAGCAGTTACAGGAGTTGGGGAACGACTGAAGCTTTCTTT.

V usage is TRBV29-1 and J usage is TRBJ1-1, with D unresolved. V lost 4 bases to trimming and J lost 4 bases, with 13 bases between them. Per germline, CDR1 SQVTM and CDR2 ANQGSEA. The CDR3 contains 13 residues. Here the CDR3 DNA reads TGCAGCGTTGTCTTGGGGAAGGGCACTGAAGCTTTCTTT. Encoded protein: CSVVLGKGTEAFF.

The chain combines TRBV9 with TRBJ2-7; the D gene is possibly TRBD1 (6 bases). The ends were cut back, 4 bases at V and 1 base at J, with 12 bases in the middle. CDR3 size: 14 residues. Germline-derived CDR1 and CDR2 are SGDLS and YYNGEE. CDR3 amino acids: CASSPNTGSYEQYF. As DNA, the CDR3 is TGTGCCAGCAGCCCTAATACAGGGTCCTACGAGCAGTACTTC. Full variable domain (remainder filled in from reference TRBV9 and TRBJ2-7): DSGVTQTPKHLITATGQRVTLRCSPRSGDLSVYWYQQSLDQGLQFLIQYYNGEERAKGNILERFSAQQFPDLHSELNLSSLELGDSALYFCASSPNTGSYEQYFGPGTRLTVT.

This clone was recorded once. The genes are TRBV7-3 and TRBJ2-2; TRBD2 agrees at 8 bases. The CDR3 is made up of 15 amino acids. Unmatched junction bases numbered 4, after V lost 1 base and J lost 6 bases. CDR1 and CDR2 (germline): SGHTA, FQGTGA. The CDR3 sequence is CASSLNGGAAGELFF. The CDR3, as DNA: TGTGCCAGCAGCTTAAACGGGGGGGCGGCCGGGGAGCTGTTTTTT. The full variable domain, completed using reference TRBV7-3 and TRBJ2-2, is GAGVSQTPSNKVTEKGKYVELRCDPISGHTALYWYRQSLGQGPEFLIYFQGTGAADDSGLPNDRFFAVRPEGSVSTLKIQRTERGDSAVYLCASSLNGGAAGELFFGEGSRLTVL.

V gene TRBV18 combines with J gene TRBJ2-1; 9 bases match TRBD2. Trimming removed 1 base from V and 10 bases from J; junction bases left unmatched: 5. Germline V lookup: CDR1 KGHSH, CDR2 LQKENI. The CDR3 consists of 14 residues. This chain's CDR3 is CASSPRAGGGEQFF. In nucleotides, the CDR3 is TGTGCCAGCTCACCACGAGCGGGAGGAGGAGAGCAGTTCTTC.

A few counts support this clone. The chain is built from TRBV7-9 and TRBJ2-3; TRBD2 aligns across 16 bases. The CDR3 length is 18 residues. The ends lost 2 bases at V and 3 bases at J; junction bases unmatched: 5. Germline lookup yields CDR1 SEHNR and CDR2 FQNEAQ (reference sequence). CDR3 in DNA: TGTGCCAGCAGCTTACCCAGGGGACTAGCGGGAGGGACAGATACGCAGTATTTT. It specifies CASSLPRGLAGGTDTQYF.

V usage is TRBV27 and J usage is TRBJ1-4; no clear D. The length of the CDR3 is 14 residues. Germline V lookup: CDR1 MNHEY, CDR2 SMNVEV (reference sequence). With 4 bases removed from V and 8 bases from J, the gap between germline ends came to 14 bases. The CDR3 region is CASSSDRSGEKLFF. CDR3 nucleotide sequence: TGTGCCAGCAGTTCTGATCGGTCCGGGGAAAAACTGTTTTTT.

CDR3 sequence reads: CASSYSPYQETQYF. The CDR3 DNA reads TGTGCCAGCAGTTACAGTCCCTACCAAGAGACCCAGTACTTC. The chain recombines TRBV6-5 with TRBJ2-5; D ambiguous. The CDR3 loop spans 14 amino acids. From germline, CDR1 is MNHEY and CDR2 SVGAGI. Trimming removed 2 bases from V and 0 bases from J, with 7 bases in between.

The table lists this clone with a count of one. The chain employs TRBV24-1 and TRBJ2-7; TRBD1 matches 7 bases. CDR3 size: 16 residues. The J segment lost 3 bases and the V segment lost 4 bases, leaving 11 bases of the junction unmatched. Germline assignment: CDR1 KGHDR and CDR2 SFDVKD. The CDR3 region has the DNA TGTGCCACCAGTGACCCCACCCAGGGACAGAACTACGAGCAGTACTTC. As protein: CATSDPTQGQNYEQYF.

This rearrangement joins TRBV5-4 to TRBJ1-1; 9 bases align to TRBD1. Germline lookup yields CDR1 SGHNT and CDR2 YYREEE (reference sequence). The J segment lost 3 bases and the V segment lost 4 bases, leaving 7 bases of the junction unmatched. This CDR3 is built from 15 residues. Here the CDR3 reads CASSHSGTGHTEAFF. The CDR3 DNA is TGTGCCAGCAGCCACTCCGGGACAGGGCACACTGAAGCTTTCTTT.

The J gene is TRBJ2-3, the V gene TRBV2; D gene uncertain. The germline V gene has CDR1 SNHLY and CDR2 FYNNEI. Between the trimmed V and J ends, which lost 4 bases and 2 bases, there was a span of 10 bases. The length of the CDR3 is 14 residues. This CDR3 is CASSALVDTDTQYF. CDR3 bases: TGTGCCAGCAGTGCTCTAGTCGACACAGATACGCAGTATTTT.

This clone was observed a single time. The chain uses TRBV5-1 and TRBJ2-5; TRBD1 matches at 8 bases. CDR1 and CDR2 (germline): SGHRS, YFSETQ. The length of the CDR3 is 14 residues. V gave up 4 bases and J gave up 5 bases; unmatched junction bases: 7. The CDR3 region has the DNA TGCGCCAGCAGCCTCACAGGGGGAAGGGAGACCCAGTACTTC. Translated, it gives CASSLTGGRETQYF. The whole variable domain, filled in from reference TRBV5-1 and TRBJ2-5, reads KAGVTQTPRYLIKTRGQQVTLSCSPISGHRSVSWYQQTPGQGLQFLFEYFSETQRNKGNFPGRFSGRQFSNSRSEMNVSTLELGDSALYLCASSLTGGRETQYFGPGTRLLVL.

The sample holds one count of this clone. The chain employs TRBV19 and TRBJ2-5; 7 bases match TRBD2. The CDR3 is made up of 17 amino acids. Trimming removed 2 bases from V and 5 bases from J; junction bases left unmatched: 14. The germline gives CDR1 LNHDA, CDR2 SQIVND (reference sequence). CDR3 nucleotide sequence: TGTGCCAGTAGTATACTCCATTCAGCGGGGCCGCGGGAGACCCAGTACTTC. Translated: CASSILHSAGPRETQYF.

The chain combines TRBV2 with TRBJ1-5; 8 bases agree with TRBD1. The CDR3 consists of 15 residues. The V and J ends lost 7 bases and 4 bases, in that order; junction bases with no gene match: 9. Germline CDR1 SNHLY, CDR2 FYNNEI. CDR3 sequence reads: CASNTGTGTNQPQHF. The CDR3 DNA follows: TGTGCCAGCAACACCGGGACAGGAACAAATCAGCCCCAGCATTTT.

The chain combines TRBV5-1 with TRBJ2-5, with D uncertain. Germline-derived CDR1 and CDR2 are SGHRS and YFSETQ. The CDR3 has 12 residues. V lost 0 bases and J 2 bases, leaving 2 bases between the germline ends. DNA for the CDR3: TGCGCCAGCAGCTTGGAACAAGAGACCCAGTACTTC. Protein product: CASSLEQETQYF.

The chain joins TRBV5-1 to TRBJ2-3, with TRBD2 matching 12 bases. Looked up from germline, CDR1 is SGHRS and CDR2 is YFSETQ. V gave up 2 bases and J gave up 4 bases; unmatched junction bases: 5. The CDR3 extends over 16 amino acids. The CDR3 sequence: CASSLPGLAGSDTQYF. In DNA, the CDR3 is TGCGCCAGCAGCTTACCGGGACTAGCGGGTTCAGATACGCAGTATTTT.

The genes are TRBV18 and TRBJ1-4; no firm D call. V gave up 2 bases and J gave up 8 bases, with 15 bases separating them. The CDR3 is made up of 15 amino acids. Germline V gene sequence: CDR1 KGHSH, CDR2 LQKENI. In DNA form, the CDR3 reads TGTGCCAGCTCACCAGTAACAAGTACACTCGAAAAACTGTTTTTT. This translates into CASSPVTSTLEKLFF.

The table lists this clone with a count of one. The chain employs TRBV12-3 or TRBV12-4 and TRBJ1-2; D is unclear. The CDR3 loop spans 13 amino acids. V lost 2 bases to trimming and J lost 3 bases, with 7 bases between them. DNA for the CDR3: TGTGCCAGCAGTTTAAGGCGGGACTATGGCTACACCTTC. Residues: CASSLRRDYGYTF.

J is TRBJ1-1 and V is TRBV5-4; no reliable D call. The CDR3 is 14 amino acids. Trimming took 0 bases from V and 1 from J, leaving 7 bases between them. Germline assignment: CDR1 SGHNT and CDR2 YYREEE (reference sequence). In DNA form, the CDR3 reads TGTGCCAGCAGCTTGGCGTCACAGAACACTGAAGCTTTCTTT. Protein: CASSLASQNTEAFF.

V and J are TRBV6-5 and TRBJ1-2; tentatively, D is TRBD1 (5 bases). The CDR3 sequence is 15 residues long. CDR1 is MNHEY and CDR2 is SVGAGI in the germline V gene. Trimming removed 5 bases from V and 4 bases from J, with 17 bases in between. CDR3: CASSTSTVVGYGYTF. The CDR3 DNA sequence: TGTGCCAGCAGTACCTCGACAGTGGTGGGCTATGGCTACACCTTC.

This chain joins TRBV7-3 and TRBJ2-2; 7 bases are shared with TRBD1. Germline values: CDR1 SGHTA, CDR2 FQGTGA. J lost 2 bases, V lost 4 bases, and 4 bases had no gene match. The CDR3 runs 15 residues. The CDR3 region is CASSSTGINTGELFF. DNA for the CDR3: TGTGCCAGCAGCTCGACAGGGATAAACACCGGGGAGCTGTTTTTT.

The chain recombines TRBV11-2 with TRBJ2-1, with D perhaps assigned TRBD1 or TRBD2 (5 bases each). CDR1 is SGHAT, CDR2 FQNNGV, per germline. This CDR3 is built from 15 residues. With 4 bases removed from V and 4 bases from J, the gap between germline ends came to 14 bases. CDR3 DNA sequence: TGTGCCAGCAGCTCTAGTCGGGACCTGTACAATGAGCAGTTCTTC. This codes for CASSSSRDLYNEQFF.

This clone was observed many times. The chain has TRBV7-9 and TRBJ2-3; 11 bases are shared with TRBD2. With 3 bases clipped from V and 0 bases from J, the junction kept 2 bases outside the gene matches. The CDR3 spans 16 residues. Per the germline V gene, CDR1 is SEHNR and CDR2 is FQNEAQ (reference sequence). DNA of the CDR3: TGTGCCAGCAGCTTTAGGACTAGCGGGAGCACAGATACGCAGTATTTT. Protein sequence: CASSFRTSGSTDTQYF.

The V call is TRBV12-3 or TRBV12-4, the J call TRBJ2-7; D is ambiguous. Trimming cost V 4 bases and J 9 bases, with 10 bases left between them. The length of the CDR3 is 11 residues. The CDR3 DNA reads TGTGCCAGCAGTTCCGGACGCACGCAGTACTTC. Translated, it gives CASSSGRTQYF.

The chain uses TRBV6-5 and TRBJ1-4; D is possibly TRBD1 (6 bases). The CDR3 extends over 14 amino acids. CDR1 and CDR2 (germline): MNHEY, SVGAGI. V shed 8 bases and J shed 13 bases, with 23 bases lying between them. This chain's CDR3 is CASSGNYYEGGLFF. The CDR3 DNA follows: TGTGCCAGCTCAGGAAACTATTATGAGGGGGGACTGTTTTTT.